Below are 24 T cell receptor beta chains sequenced from a single sample in a study of T cell changes during pregnancy in multiple sclerosis. TCRdb keeps only in-frame clones here, not all; method: immunoSEQ multiplex PCR. The profile shows 55,000 to 65,000 clones, roughly 93% of them singletons. The starting material was CD8+ T cells from peripheral blood mononuclear cells, obtained in the third trimester of pregnancy. The receptor set was obtained from a female donor with multiple sclerosis, enrolled in a pregnancy study.

The J gene is TRBJ2-7, the V gene TRBV7-9; a weak D match, TRBD1 (5 bases). Germline CDR1 is SEHNR and CDR2 is FQNEAQ (reference sequence). This CDR3 spans 13 amino acids. The germline V and J ends were trimmed by 8 bases and 6 bases, with 17 bases remaining between them. CDR3 coding DNA: TGTGCCAGCTCCCTAGGGGCCCCGGGCGAGCAGTACTTC. It is translated as CASSLGAPGEQYF.

The chain couples TRBV19 to TRBJ2-7, with 10 positions matching TRBD2. CDR3 length: 14 residues. Germline V CDR1 and CDR2: LNHDA, SQIVND (reference sequence). The ends lost 8 bases at V and 3 bases at J; junction bases unmatched: 7. CDR3 amino acids: CASSGASGSYEQYF. In DNA form, the CDR3 reads TGTGCCAGTTCGGGGGCTAGCGGGAGCTACGAGCAGTACTTC. Based on the CDR3 plus reference TRBV19 and TRBJ2-7, the full variable domain is DGGITQSPKYLFRKEGQNVTLSCEQNLNHDAMYWYRQDPGQGLRLIYYSQIVNDFQKGDIAEGYSVSREKKESFPLTVTSAQKNPTAFYLCASSGASGSYEQYFGPGTRLTVT.

The chain links TRBV16 to TRBJ2-2, with TRBD2 as a possible D gene (6 bases). V was clipped by 2 bases and J by 5 bases, with 9 bases between them. The CDR3 is 14 amino acids. In germline, CDR1 is KGHSY, CDR2 FQNENV. The CDR3 DNA reads TGTGCCAGCAGCCAAGCCCTAGCGACCGGGGAGCTGTTTTTT. Amino acids: CASSQALATGELFF.

J is TRBJ2-7 and V is TRBV21-1; the D call TRBD2 from the table was never checked on the DNA. TRBV21-1 is an annotated pseudogene. The CDR3 spans 12 residues. CDR3 nucleotides: TGTGCCAGCAGCTCACGACTCGTCGAGCAGTACTTC. It specifies CASSSRLVEQYF.

The rearrangement joins TRBV5-8 to TRBJ1-5; D not certain. V was pared by 1 base and J by 5 bases, with 16 bases between. The germline gives CDR1 SGHTS, CDR2 YDEGEE. The CDR3 spans 16 residues. The CDR3 region has the DNA TGTGCCAGCAGCTTGAGCGGAACAGCGGGCGATCAGCCCCAGCATTTT. It translates to CASSLSGTAGDQPQHF.

The V gene is TRBV10-3, the J gene TRBJ1-3, with D perhaps matching TRBD1 (6 bases). V gave up 3 bases and J gave up 6 bases, with 12 bases separating them. CDR1 ENHRY and CDR2 SYGVKD come from the germline V gene. This CDR3 contains 14 residues. This chain's CDR3 is CAISEGGALNTIYF. In DNA, the CDR3 is TGTGCCATCAGTGAAGGGGGGGCTCTAAACACCATATATTTT.

This clone came up once. The gene calls are TRBV7-2 and TRBJ2-1; tentative D call: TRBD1 (5 bases). Trimming stripped 5 bases from V and 5 bases from J, with 16 bases between. Germline CDR1 is SGHTA and CDR2 is FQGNSA. The length of the CDR3 is 15 residues. Written as DNA, the CDR3 is TGTGCCAGCAGCCTGGGCCCGACAGAGAACAATGAGCAGTTCTTC. This translates into CASSLGPTENNEQFF.

The chain employs TRBV7-2 and TRBJ2-7; D might be TRBD1 (6 bases). V lost 4 bases to trimming and J lost 2 bases, with 12 bases between them. The CDR3 has 14 amino acids. In germline, CDR1 is SGHTA, CDR2 FQGNSA. The CDR3: CASSSIRGAYEQYF. Here the CDR3 DNA reads TGTGCCAGCAGCTCTATCAGGGGAGCCTACGAGCAGTACTTC.

V gene TRBV19 combines with J gene TRBJ1-5; D is unclear. The germline CDR1 and CDR2 sequences are LNHDA and SQIVND (reference sequence). CDR3 length: 12 amino acids. Trimming cost V 4 bases and J 7 bases, with 8 bases left between them. The CDR3 region is CASSSPGQPQHF. Written as DNA, the CDR3 is TGTGCCAGTAGTAGTCCAGGACAGCCCCAGCATTTT.

The chain links TRBV7-6 to TRBJ2-7; D unresolved. The CDR3 runs to 14 residues. Trimming removed 3 bases at V and 0 bases at J, with 9 bases between. Germline lookup yields CDR1 SGHVS and CDR2 FNYEAQ. DNA of the CDR3: TGTGCCAGCAGCTTCGGGTTTTCCTCCTACGAGCAGTACTTC. Translation: CASSFGFSSYEQYF. Looking up the rest from reference TRBV7-6 and TRBJ2-7 gives the full variable domain: GAGVSQSPRYKVTKRGQDVALRCDPISGHVSLYWYRQALGQGPEFLTYFNYEAQQDKSGLPNDRFSAERPEGSISTLTIQRTEQRDSAMYRCASSFGFSSYEQYFGPGTRLTVT.

CDR3 bases: TGTGCCAGCAGGGCGCCGGAGCGGGGGTACAATGAGCAGTTCTTC. It encodes CASRAPERGYNEQFF. The V call is TRBV6-1, the J call TRBJ2-1; TRBD2 aligns across 8 bases. CDR1 is MNHNS, CDR2 SASEGT, per germline. The trim removed 6 bases at V and 4 bases at J, leaving 8 bases unmatched. CDR3 length: 15 residues.

The chain is built from TRBV27 and TRBJ2-7; D possibly corresponds to TRBD2 (7 bases). CDR3 length: 14 amino acids. Germline CDR1 MNHEY, CDR2 SMNVEV (reference sequence). V gave up 2 bases and J gave up 2 bases, with 10 bases separating them. This CDR3 reads CASSLGGGPYEQYF. The CDR3 nucleotides are TGTGCCAGCAGTTTAGGGGGGGGGCCCTACGAGCAGTACTTC.

The rearrangement uses TRBV6-4 and TRBJ2-2; tentative D call: TRBD2 (6 bases). Looked up from germline, CDR1 is MRHNA and CDR2 is SNTAGT. V was cut by 2 bases and J by 3 bases, with 10 bases left in between. The CDR3 has 15 amino acids. The CDR3 protein is CASSDGGKDTGELFF. CDR3 coding DNA: TGTGCCAGCAGTGACGGGGGGAAGGACACCGGGGAGCTGTTTTTT.

The chain combines TRBV6-5 with TRBJ2-1; D remains unclear. The CDR3 consists of 12 residues. Trimming cost V 0 bases and J 8 bases, with 5 bases left between them. CDR1 MNHEY and CDR2 SVGAGI come from the germline V gene. The CDR3 nucleotides read TGTGCCAGCAGTTACTCTTTCGATGAGCAGTTCTTC. Translating gives CASSYSFDEQFF.

This clone occurred once. The chain combines TRBV19 with TRBJ2-2; 7 bases are a match to TRBD1. Losses at the gene ends were 9 bases for V and 3 bases for J; bases not matched to a gene: 13. Germline CDR1 reads LNHDA; CDR2 reads SQIVND (reference sequence). The CDR3 loop spans 16 amino acids. CDR3 DNA sequence: TGTGCCAGCACCGGAGCCGGGACAGACTACACCGGGGAGCTGTTTTTT. This sequence encodes CASTGAGTDYTGELFF.

The table lists this clone with a few counts. This chain connects TRBV20-1 to TRBJ1-2, with D maybe TRBD1 (5 bases). The CDR3 consists of 11 residues. Germline V CDR1 and CDR2: DFQATT, SNEGSKA (reference sequence). V was clipped by 5 bases and J by 3 bases, with 7 bases between them. DNA of the CDR3: TGCAGTGCTTCGACAGACTATGGCTACACCTTC. As protein: CSASTDYGYTF.

This chain uses TRBV7-3 with TRBJ2-5; D is perhaps TRBD1 (5 bases). The germline V gene has CDR1 SGHTA and CDR2 FQGTGA. Trimming cost V 2 bases and J 2 bases, with 6 bases left between them. The CDR3 loop spans 13 amino acids. As DNA, the CDR3 is TGTGCCAGCAGCTTAGGGGCTCAAGAGACCCAGTACTTC. Its translation: CASSLGAQETQYF.

The chain couples TRBV7-6 to TRBJ2-1; 8 bases fit TRBD2. V lost 4 bases, J lost 2 bases, and 7 bases stayed unmatched. Per the germline V gene, CDR1 is SGHVS and CDR2 is FNYEAQ. The CDR3 covers 16 residues. CDR3 loop: CASSSIGTSPYNEQFF. The CDR3 DNA follows: TGTGCCAGCAGCTCAATCGGGACTAGTCCCTACAATGAGCAGTTCTTC.

The V gene is TRBV19, the J gene TRBJ2-7, with 11 positions matching TRBD1. The germline gives CDR1 LNHDA, CDR2 SQIVND (reference sequence). V was clipped by 6 bases and J by 2 bases; unmatched bases: 6. The CDR3 runs 15 residues. Here the CDR3 DNA reads TGTGCCAGTAGCGGTGGGACAGGGGGGACCTACGAGCAGTACTTC. Translating it yields CASSGGTGGTYEQYF.

The chain's CDR3 is CASSQEGLAGPLTDTQYF. CDR3 sequence (DNA): TGCGCCAGCAGCCAAGAGGGACTAGCGGGACCTCTAACAGATACGCAGTATTTT. The V call is TRBV4-1, the J call TRBJ2-3, with TRBD2 matching over 13 bases. V lost 0 bases and J lost 3; bases outside the gene matches: 6. This CDR3 is 18 amino acids long. From germline, CDR1 is MGHRA and CDR2 YSYEKL.

The V and J genes are TRBV6-5 and TRBJ2-5; no clear D gene. CDR1 and CDR2 from the germline V gene are MNHEY and SVGAGI. The CDR3 contains 13 residues. The germline V and J ends were trimmed by 10 bases and 3 bases, with 15 bases remaining between them. CDR3 in DNA: TGTGCCACCGCCCTGGGCAGTGAAGAGACCCAGTACTTC. Residues: CATALGSEETQYF.

The V and J genes are TRBV7-9 and TRBJ1-5; D remains ambiguous. Germline CDR1 SEHNR, CDR2 FQNEAQ (reference sequence). The length of the CDR3 is 14 residues. V was pared by 1 base and J by 6 bases, with 10 bases between. In DNA, the CDR3 is TGTGCCAGCAGCTTAGGTGGAGGGATTCAGCCCCAGCATTTT. Translated, it gives CASSLGGGIQPQHF.

The J gene is TRBJ2-7, the V gene TRBV7-9; 8 bases line up with TRBD2. Losses at the gene ends were 9 bases for V and 0 bases for J; bases not matched to a gene: 4. The germline gives CDR1 SEHNR, CDR2 FQNEAQ (reference sequence). This CDR3 comprises 13 residues. The CDR3 DNA sequence: TGTGCCAGTCAGCGGGGGAGCTCCTACGAGCAGTACTTC. It is translated as CASQRGSSYEQYF.

The chain uses TRBV19 and TRBJ1-1, with TRBD1 matching over 9 bases. V lost 7 bases and J lost 4; bases outside the gene matches: 4. The germline CDR1 and CDR2 sequences are LNHDA and SQIVND (reference sequence). The CDR3 consists of 13 residues. The CDR3 DNA reads TGTGCCAGTAAAGGGACAGGGTCCACTGAAGCTTTCTTT. As protein: CASKGTGSTEAFF. The entire variable domain, with the rest obtained from reference TRBV19 and TRBJ1-1, is as follows: DGGITQSPKYLFRKEGQNVTLSCEQNLNHDAMYWYRQDPGQGLRLIYYSQIVNDFQKGDIAEGYSVSREKKESFPLTVTSAQKNPTAFYLCASKGTGSTEAFFGQGTRLTVV.